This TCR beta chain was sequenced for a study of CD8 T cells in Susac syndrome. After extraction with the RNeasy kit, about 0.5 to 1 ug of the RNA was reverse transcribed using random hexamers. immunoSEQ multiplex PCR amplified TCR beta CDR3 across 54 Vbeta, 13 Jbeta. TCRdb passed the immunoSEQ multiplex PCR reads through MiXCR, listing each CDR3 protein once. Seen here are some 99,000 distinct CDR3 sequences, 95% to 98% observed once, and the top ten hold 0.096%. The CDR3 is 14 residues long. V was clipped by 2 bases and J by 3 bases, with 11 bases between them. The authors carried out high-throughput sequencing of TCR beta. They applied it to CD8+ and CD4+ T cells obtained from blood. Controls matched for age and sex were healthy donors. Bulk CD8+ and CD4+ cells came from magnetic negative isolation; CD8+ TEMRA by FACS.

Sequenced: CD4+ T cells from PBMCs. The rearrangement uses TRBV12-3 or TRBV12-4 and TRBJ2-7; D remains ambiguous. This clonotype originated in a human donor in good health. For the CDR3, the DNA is TGTGCCAGCAGTTTACAGGACGGCTACTACGAGCAGTACTTC. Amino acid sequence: CASSLQDGYYEQYF.